Each of the 22 T cell receptor beta chains below was sequenced from the same sample in a study of tumor and adjacent non-tumor tissue in lung cancer. Three rounds of nested PCR, following a modified ARM-PCR protocol, produced the TCRbeta library. TCRdb passed the multiplex PCR reads through MiXCR, listing each CDR3 protein once. The table lists approximately 76,000 distinct CDR3 sequences, about two thirds of them singletons, with 10% to 15% in the top ten. RNA was extracted from bulk tissue without any cell sorting. Input material: lung tumor tissue. These receptors came from a woman aged 70-85 years with non-small cell lung cancer.

This clonotype was found a few times. Germline and junction disagree at one end, which may indicate a read error. This chain connects TRBV30 to TRBJ1-1; TRBD1 matches 11 bases. This CDR3 is built from 14 residues. Germline loops: CDR1 GTSNPN, CDR2 SVGIG (reference sequence). The DNA for the CDR3 is TGTGCCTGGAGGGGACAGGGGGGAAACACTGAAGCTTTATTT. Translation: CAWRGQGGNTEALF.

This clonotype was detected ten times or more. The J gene is TRBJ2-7, the V gene TRBV7-9; a possible D gene is TRBD1 (6 bases). Trimming took 5 bases from V and 7 from J, leaving 30 bases between them. This CDR3 has 18 residues. The V gene's germline CDR1 is SEHNR and CDR2 FQNEAQ (reference sequence). CDR3 residues: CASSLDPEYGQRLREQYF. CDR3 bases: TGTGCCAGCAGCCTAGACCCAGAATACGGACAGCGGCTACGGGAGCAGTACTTC.

Comment on this clonotype: Being one base from a much bigger clone, this may be a read error. The chain uses TRBV5-1 and TRBJ2-5, with TRBD2 as a possible D gene (6 bases). The V end was cut by 1 base, the J end by 5 bases, with 21 bases between. CDR1 and CDR2 from the germline V gene are SGHRS and YFSETQ. The CDR3 length is 17 residues. The CDR3 region is CASSLLRGGTSHETQYF. In nucleotides, the CDR3 is TGCGCCAGCAGCTTGCTAAGAGGCGGGACGAGCCATGAGACCCAGTACTTC.

Comments on this clonotype: A read error may account for a junction end that differs from germline. DNA for the CDR3: TGTGTCAGCAGTACAAGGGGCTCTTTTCGGAATAATTCACCCCTCCACTTT. Protein: CVSSTRGSFRNNSPLHF. V is TRBV6-6 and J is TRBJ1-6; D is perhaps TRBD1 (5 bases). Germline CDR1 and CDR2: MNHNY and SVGAGI (reference sequence). The CDR3 covers 17 residues.

Points on this clonotype: Likely a read error: the CDR3 ends without its conserved phenylalanine or tryptophan. The rearrangement joins TRBV12-3 or TRBV12-4 to TRBJ1-1; D unclear. This CDR3 is built from 13 residues. The CDR3 loop is CSSSKAKNTEAFI. In DNA form, the CDR3 reads TGTTCCAGCAGTAAGGCTAAGAACACTGAAGCTTTCATA.

This clonotype was recorded once. At one boundary the junction diverges from the germline segment, which might be a read error. This chain links TRBV6-5 with TRBJ1-5, with D unresolved. The V gene's germline CDR1 is MNHEY and CDR2 SVGAGI. The CDR3 runs 15 residues. CDR3 protein: CANQPRAVGNQSQHF. The CDR3 DNA sequence: TGTGCCAACCAGCCCCGGGCAGTGGGCAATCAGTCCCAGCATTTC.

The chain combines TRBV5-8 with TRBJ2-1; tentatively, D is TRBD2 (5 bases). Germline V gene sequence: CDR1 SGHTS, CDR2 YDEGEE. The CDR3 has 15 residues. Trimming cost V 4 bases and J 14 bases, with 25 bases left between them. The CDR3 sequence: CASSLRATNQMSKFF. The CDR3 DNA reads as TGTGCCAGCAGCCTTCGGGCGACTAACCAAATGTCGAAGTTCTTC.

Worth noting for this clonotype: A much larger clone differs by one base, so this may be a read error. The J gene is TRBJ1-4, the V gene TRBV30, with TRBD1 as a possible D gene (6 bases). This CDR3 is built from 15 residues. The germline V gene has CDR1 GTSNPN and CDR2 SVGIG (reference sequence). The CDR3 region has the DNA TGTGCCTGGAGTGTACAGGGAGGGCTGGGTGAAAAACTGCTTTTT. It yields the protein CAWSVQGGLGEKLLF.

With respect to this clonotype: One junction end disagrees with the germline gene, perhaps due to a read error. The chain has TRBV7-3 and TRBJ2-2; no firm D call. This CDR3 region has 16 residues. Germline V gene lookup returns CDR1 SGHTA and CDR2 FQGTGA. The chain's CDR3 is CASSITRRMNTGELFF. CDR3 sequence (DNA): TGTGCCAGCAGCATAACGCGACGGATGAACACCGGGGAGCTGTTTTTT.

As regards this clonotype: Relative to the germline gene, one junction end is altered; a read error may explain this. The chain has TRBV7-8 and TRBJ1-1; the D gene is possibly TRBD1 (6 bases). The CDR3 consists of 14 residues. Per the germline V gene, CDR1 is SGHVS and CDR2 is FQNEAQ. The CDR3 DNA follows: TGTGCCAGCAGCTTTGGACAGCTGAACATTGAAGCTTTCTTC. Encoded protein: CASSFGQLNIEAFF.

This clonotype was detected only a few times. V and J are TRBV25-1 and TRBJ1-1, with 9 bases matching TRBD1. This CDR3 has 13 residues. V was pared by 7 bases and J by 1 base, with 1 base of the junction left unmatched. Germline assignment: CDR1 MGHDK and CDR2 SYGVNS. CDR3 DNA: TGTGCCAGCACACAGGGGGCGAACACTGAAGCTTTCTTT. Translating gives CASTQGANTEAFF.

CDR3 in DNA: TGTGCCAGCAGTAAGAGAGGGTCAGAGACCCAGTACTTC. Amino acid sequence: CASSKRGSETQYF. The chain uses TRBV6-5 and TRBJ2-5; D is possibly TRBD2 (5 bases). Germline loops: CDR1 MNHEY, CDR2 SVGAGI. Trimming removed 5 bases from V and 4 bases from J, with 11 bases in between. The CDR3 length is 13 residues.

Note on this clonotype: The junction shows a germline mismatch at one end, possibly a read error. This CDR3 is CASTGRGSYEQYF. Here the CDR3 DNA reads TGTGCTAGCACGGGCAGGGGGTCCTACGAGCAGTACTTC. The chain has TRBV6-1 and TRBJ2-7, with 7 bases fitting TRBD1. Per germline, CDR1 MNHNS and CDR2 SASEGT. This CDR3 contains 13 residues.

About this clonotype itself: A much larger clone lies a single base off, so this may be a read error. The CDR3 region is CASSFQALGYTF. The CDR3 DNA is TGTGCCAGCAGCTTCCAGGCCCTAGGCTACACCTTC. This rearrangement joins TRBV11-2 to TRBJ1-2; D unclear. The CDR3 has 12 residues. From germline, CDR1 is SGHAT and CDR2 FQNNGV. V lost 3 bases, J lost 8 bases, and 10 bases lay in between. Combining the CDR3 with reference TRBV11-2 and TRBJ1-2 gives the whole variable domain EAGVAQSPRYKIIEKRQSVAFWCNPISGHATLYWYQQILGQGPKLLIQFQNNGVVDDSQLPKDRFSAERLKGVDSTLKIQPAKLEDSAVYLCASSFQALGYTFGSGTRLTVV.

For this clonotype: One end of the junction fails to match germline, which may point to a read error. This chain joins TRBV6-5 and TRBJ2-7; TRBD2 aligns across 8 bases. Germline lookup yields CDR1 MNHEY and CDR2 SVGAGI. This CDR3 is built from 14 residues. This CDR3 is CAISYSPGGNEQYF. CDR3 coding DNA: TGTGCCATCAGTTACTCGCCGGGAGGGAACGAACAGTACTTC.

The chain uses TRBV28 and TRBJ2-4; 9 nucleotides match TRBD2. The V segment lost 7 bases and the J segment 2 bases; nucleotides outside the gene matches: 15. There are 18 residues in the CDR3. Germline V gives CDR1 MDHEN, CDR2 SYDVKM. CDR3 sequence (DNA): TGTGCCAGCATTTTTATCGGCGGGAGGGCCTTGTCCAAAAACATTCAGTACTTC. As protein: CASIFIGGRALSKNIQYF.

This clonotype was detected only a few times. The conserved phenylalanine or tryptophan is not found at the CDR3 terminus, so this likely reflects a read error. The chain couples TRBV4-2 to TRBJ1-4, with a weak D call TRBD1 (5 bases). V was cut by 0 bases and J by 11 bases, with 10 bases left in between. The CDR3 has 13 amino acids. Germline lookup yields CDR1 LGHNA and CDR2 YNFKEQ. The CDR3 DNA sequence: TGTGCCAGCAGCCAAGAAAGGGGAGAGAAACTGTTTTTA. Translated, it gives CASSQERGEKLFL.

The rearrangement joins TRBV12-3 or TRBV12-4 to TRBJ2-5; D possibly corresponds to TRBD1 (6 bases). V gave up 4 bases and J gave up 9 bases, with 18 bases separating them. This CDR3 has 14 amino acids. The CDR3 region has the DNA TGTGCCAGCAGTTCCGGGCGATCACCAGGGGCCCAGTACTTC. Its protein product is CASSSGRSPGAQYF.

This clonotype occurred once. A much larger clone differs from this one at a single base, so this may be a read error. This chain connects TRBV28 to TRBJ2-2; D might be TRBD2 (5 bases). This CDR3 has 16 amino acids. V lost 2 bases and J lost 1, with 11 bases in between. CDR1 MDHEN and CDR2 SYDVKM come from the germline V gene. Here the CDR3 DNA reads TGTGCCAGCAGTTTAGGTTTGACTAAGAACACCGGGGAGCTGTTTTTT. Its protein is CASSLGLTKNTGELFF.

The chain employs TRBV6-2 or TRBV6-3 and TRBJ2-6; D may be TRBD2 (5 bases). The CDR3 is made up of 14 amino acids. The germline CDR1 and CDR2 sequences are MNHEY and SVGEGT. In DNA form, the CDR3 reads TGTACCTGCAGCCCTTCGGGGGGGGCCAACGTCCTGACTTTC. Translated: CTCSPSGGANVLTF.

Many counts were recorded for this clonotype. V is TRBV6-2 or TRBV6-3 and J is TRBJ2-5, with 12 bases fitting TRBD2. Germline-derived CDR1 and CDR2 are MNHEY and SVGEGT. The CDR3 consists of 14 residues. J gave up 5 bases and V 11 bases, and 9 bases lay outside the gene matches. CDR3 sequence reads: CAGATSGSRETQYF. The CDR3 nucleotides are TGTGCCGGCGCGACTAGCGGGAGTCGGGAGACCCAGTACTTC.

This clonotype was seen repeatedly, ten times or more. A read error may account for a junction end that differs from germline. This CDR3 reads CSASLSDSQYF. DNA of the CDR3: TGCAGTGCTAGTCTTTCAGATTCGCAGTATTTT. V usage is TRBV20-1 and J usage is TRBJ2-3; the D is unclear. Germline V gives CDR1 DFQATT, CDR2 SNEGSKA (reference sequence). The CDR3 contains 11 residues.